This T cell receptor (beta chain) was documented in a study of T cells after yellow fever vaccination. Ten or more counts support this clonotype. No antigen is known for it. Study results and limitations: Abundant bulk-derived clonotypes could contaminate FACS-sorted repertoires.

V gave up 6 bases and J gave up 5 bases, with 15 bases separating them. The germline V gene has CDR1 MRHNA and CDR2 SNTAGT. The CDR3 runs to 14 residues. TCRdb itself ran the 5' RACE reads through MiXCR, one entry per CDR3 protein. There are about 310,000 distinct CDR3 sequences in the sample; approximately 3.9% occur only once, and roughly a quarter lies in the top ten. V gene TRBV6-4 combines with J gene TRBJ2-3, with TRBD2 as a possible D gene (6 bases). This receptor was identified in a young man who received the YFV17D yellow fever vaccine. The sequencing used PBMCs, collected on the day of the yellow fever booster vaccination. CDR3 in DNA: TGTGCCAGCAGCGGCTACTCCGGGGGAGATACGCAGTATTTT. Translation: CASSGYSGGDTQYF.